This entry is about one T cell receptor (beta chain). The clone's antigen remains unknown. Per-base quality was not reported, and no clone a single base away is much larger than it. This entry is derived from a study of graft-versus-host responses after intestinal transplantation (dated by TCRdb to 2020 to 2023). Looking at the study overall: The transplants that recipients received were multivisceral, liver-intestinal, or isolated intestinal. All recipients received anti-thymocyte globulin induction followed by maintenance tacrolimus and steroids for approximately 3 years. Bulk TCR-beta CDR3 sequencing was used to track graft-versus-host and host-versus-graft alloreactive T cell clones in the graft, circulation and bone marrow after intestinal transplantation. Alloreactive clones were identified by sequencing pre-transplant mixed lymphocyte reaction products and comparing these products with unstimulated pre-transplant donor and recipient T cells. Of the 20 to 25 intestinal transplant recipients enrolled in the cohort, one of whom was a retransplant, a few patients without pretransplant specimens were excluded. Donor T cell macrochimerism was defined as a peak of at least 4% donor T cells among recipient peripheral blood mononuclear cells. Rather than going through the commercial service, samples from three later patients were sequenced in-house on an Illumina MiSeq and processed with MiXCR. What the research found in general, with its limitations: High GvH to HvG T cell clonal ratios were observed in the allografts of patients with donor T cell macrochimerism. GvH clones were found in recipient bone marrow, and some of the GvH clones appeared earlier in ileal mucosa or blood, which is consistent with an intestinal mucosal origin. Peak levels of circulating GvH clones were associated with declines in HvG clones early after transplant. Conclusions were limited by the relatively low number and heterogeneity of intestinal transplant patients.

Library method: the immunoSEQ multiplex PCR assay. For most patients, genomic DNA was isolated with the Qiagen DNeasy Blood and Tissue Kit and sent frozen to Adaptive Biotechnologies for TCR sequencing. Adaptive Biotechnologies carried out high-throughput TCR-beta CDR3 sequencing of genomic DNA for most patients. As for the authors' bioinformatics: Adaptive's ImmunoSEQ software supplied the TCR sequencing data for 15 to 20 patients, while MiXCR and VDJtools were used to process three other patients. CD4 versus CD8 sorting errors were corrected by removing sequences found in both subsets at a frequency ratio below 5:1. Because the origin of CDR3 nucleotide sequences shared between donor and recipient could not be assigned, those sequences were removed. To be classed as alloreactive, a clone needed at least 2-fold expansion over unstimulated cells and a minimum CFSE-low frequency of 0.002% (template counts) or 0.001% (read counts). Mappable clones were those detected in sequenced pre-transplant spleen, lymph node, or MLR CFSE-low populations of the donor or recipient. Cumulative frequency of alloreactive clones was calculated as a percentage of all sequences weighted by copy number. Here the immuneACCESS table is served through TCRdb, limited to in-frame sequences with V and J called. Missing clones are a known gap in these copies; in checked studies unresolved V genes cover under half, and the rest lacks a known reason. For V, J and clone size, that table is used; D and trimming come from the DNA. This sample gives more than 95,000 clones in total; approximately 94% of them show up just once. Under 1.5% of the sample comes from the top ten.

The CDR3 runs 18 amino acids, cysteine and phenylalanine included. CDR3 DNA is the only sequence kept; it has 54 bases, read in frame from the first base. V is trimmed back by 0 bases and J by 2 bases, and the junction contains 9 bases that no gene match accounts for. CDR1 SGHKS and CDR2 YYEKEE were looked up in the germline V gene (reference sequence). The intended sense of this specimen's time point label: cells obtained before transplantation from donor or recipient. CD3+CD4+ and CD3+CD8+ populations were FACS-sorted from unstimulated pre-transplant donor and recipient cells taken from spleen or lymph nodes.

The input for sequencing was unstimulated CD8+ T cells sorted from spleen or lymph node cells, taken before intestinal transplant. Recombination linked TRBV5-5 to TRBJ2-5, and 11 bases in between align with TRBD1. The sequence was obtained from a human donor who received an intestinal transplant. The CDR3 region reads CASSLAFAGTGGQETQYF. The bases are TGTGCCAGCAGCTTGGCCTTTGCCGGGACAGGGGGTCAAGAGACCCAGTACTTC.